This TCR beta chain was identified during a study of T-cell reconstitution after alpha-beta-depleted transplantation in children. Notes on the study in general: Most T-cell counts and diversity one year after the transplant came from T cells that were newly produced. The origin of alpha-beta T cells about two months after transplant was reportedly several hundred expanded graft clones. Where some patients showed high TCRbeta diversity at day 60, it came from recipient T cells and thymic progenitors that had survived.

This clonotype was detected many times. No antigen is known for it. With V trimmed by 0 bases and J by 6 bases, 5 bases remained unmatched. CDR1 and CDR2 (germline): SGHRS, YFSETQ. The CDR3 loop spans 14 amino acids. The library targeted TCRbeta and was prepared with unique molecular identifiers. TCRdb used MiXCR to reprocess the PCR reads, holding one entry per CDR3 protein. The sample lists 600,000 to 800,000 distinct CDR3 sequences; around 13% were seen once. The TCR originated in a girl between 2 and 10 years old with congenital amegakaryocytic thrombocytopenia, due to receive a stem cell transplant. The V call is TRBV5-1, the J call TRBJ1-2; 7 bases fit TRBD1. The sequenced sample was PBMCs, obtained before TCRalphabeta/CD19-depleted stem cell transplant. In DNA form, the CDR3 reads TGCGCCAGCAGCTTGGTGAACAGGGGAGATGGCTACACCTTC. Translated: CASSLVNRGDGYTF.